This is a list of T cell receptor beta chains from one sample in a study of patients and donors after allogeneic stem cell transplantation. TCRdb itself ran the RT-PCR reads through MiXCR, one entry per CDR3 protein. The repertoire holds about 150,000 distinct CDR3 sequences, with about a third as singletons. Material: blood, either unsorted or a sorted T cell fraction (not recorded which). The source of these receptors is a human donor who was either an allogeneic HSCT recipient or a stem cell or donor lymphocyte infusion donor (not recorded which). It is not recorded whose cells these are; they may come from a transplant donor. Each CDR3 is given with its conserved first and last residue. Each record gives: V gene, D gene, J gene, clone size, CDR3 protein, CDR3 DNA. The D gene is left open where the match is weak. Clone sizes are given selectively: once, few, many, or a class where the clone is expanded.

v_call: TRBV24-1; d_call: -; j_call: TRBJ2-5; clone_size: -; cdr3_aa: CATSDFPPSAGFGEETQYF; cdr3_nt: TGTGCCACCAGTGATTTCCCCCCCTCCGCAGGGTTTGGGGAAGAGACCCAGTACTTC
v_call: TRBV7-2; d_call: -; j_call: TRBJ2-1; clone_size: -; cdr3_aa: CASSLTGSGDNEQFF; cdr3_nt: TGTGCCAGCAGTTTGACAGGGTCGGGAGACAATGAGCAGTTCTTC
v_call: TRBV3-1; d_call: TRBD1; j_call: TRBJ2-7; clone_size: -; cdr3_aa: CASSPGTGWAEQYF; cdr3_nt: TGTGCCAGCAGCCCCGGGACAGGGTGGGCCGAGCAGTACTTC
v_call: TRBV20-1; d_call: TRBD2; j_call: TRBJ2-7; clone_size: -; cdr3_aa: CSGQTSGGRYEQYF; cdr3_nt: TGCAGTGGGCAGACTAGCGGGGGAAGGTACGAGCAGTACTTC
v_call: TRBV6-6; d_call: -; j_call: TRBJ1-3; clone_size: -; cdr3_aa: CASSSFSGVAGNTIYF; cdr3_nt: TGTGCCAGCAGTTCCTTTTCAGGGGTGGCTGGAAACACCATATATTTT
v_call: TRBV6-5; d_call: -; j_call: TRBJ1-1; clone_size: -; cdr3_aa: CASSYPPGPGYNTEAFF; cdr3_nt: TGTGCCAGCAGTTACCCACCGGGCCCAGGCTATAACACTGAAGCTTTCTTT
v_call: TRBV2; d_call: -; j_call: TRBJ1-1; clone_size: -; cdr3_aa: CALPRVPGNTEAFF; cdr3_nt: TGTGCCTTACCAAGGGTGCCTGGGAACACTGAAGCTTTCTTT
v_call: TRBV20-1; d_call: -; j_call: TRBJ2-3; clone_size: -; cdr3_aa: CSAGDQRSTDTQYF; cdr3_nt: TGCAGTGCCGGGGATCAGCGGAGCACAGATACGCAGTATTTT
v_call: TRBV4-3; d_call: -; j_call: TRBJ2-7; clone_size: -; cdr3_aa: CASSQVGLYEQYF; cdr3_nt: TGCGCCAGCAGCCAAGTTGGGTTATACGAGCAGTACTTC
v_call: TRBV7-8; d_call: TRBD1; j_call: TRBJ1-4; clone_size: -; cdr3_aa: CASSPRDRGPEKLFF; cdr3_nt: TGTGCCAGCAGCCCCCGGGACAGAGGTCCTGAAAAACTGTTTTTT
v_call: TRBV2; d_call: -; j_call: TRBJ1-1; clone_size: few; cdr3_aa: CASRQELNTEAFF; cdr3_nt: TGTGCCAGTAGACAGGAGTTGAACACTGAAGCTTTCTTT
v_call: TRBV5-6; d_call: -; j_call: TRBJ1-5; clone_size: -; cdr3_aa: CASSTTWGRSNQPQHF; cdr3_nt: TGTGCCAGCAGCACTACGTGGGGGCGCAGCAATCAGCCCCAGCATTTT
v_call: TRBV5-5; d_call: -; j_call: TRBJ2-1; clone_size: -; cdr3_aa: CASSWAPGQLYNEQFF; cdr3_nt: TGTGCCAGCAGCTGGGCCCCGGGGCAGTTATACAATGAGCAGTTCTTC
v_call: TRBV9; d_call: -; j_call: TRBJ1-5; clone_size: -; cdr3_aa: CASSEGLSSNQPQHF; cdr3_nt: TGTGCCAGCAGCGAGGGGCTGAGTAGCAATCAGCCCCAGCATTTT
v_call: TRBV18; d_call: TRBD1; j_call: TRBJ2-5; clone_size: -; cdr3_aa: CASSPLDRVETQYF; cdr3_nt: TGTGCCAGCTCACCTCTTGACAGGGTGGAGACCCAGTACTTC
v_call: TRBV24-1; d_call: -; j_call: TRBJ1-1; clone_size: few; cdr3_aa: CATRGPGNTEAFF; cdr3_nt: TGTGCCACCAGAGGACCCGGGAACACTGAAGCTTTCTTT
v_call: TRBV6-1; d_call: -; j_call: TRBJ1-1; clone_size: -; cdr3_aa: CASTLKQVLNTEAFF; cdr3_nt: TGTGCCAGCACTTTGAAGCAGGTTTTGAACACTGAAGCTTTCTTT
v_call: TRBV12-3/TRBV12-4; d_call: TRBD1; j_call: TRBJ1-4; clone_size: -; cdr3_aa: CASSHRDSDEKLFF; cdr3_nt: TGTGCCAGCAGCCACCGGGACAGTGATGAAAAACTGTTTTTT
v_call: TRBV5-5; d_call: -; j_call: TRBJ1-4; clone_size: -; cdr3_aa: CASSLGQPTNEKLFF; cdr3_nt: TGTGCCAGCAGCTTGGGGCAGCCGACTAATGAAAAACTGTTTTTT
v_call: TRBV7-2; d_call: -; j_call: TRBJ2-5; clone_size: -; cdr3_aa: CASSLVQGGETQYF; cdr3_nt: TGTGCCAGCAGCTTAGTACAGGGAGGAGAGACCCAGTACTTC
v_call: TRBV28; d_call: TRBD2; j_call: TRBJ2-2; clone_size: -; cdr3_aa: CASSGLAGVPGTGELFF; cdr3_nt: TGTGCCAGCTCAGGGCTAGCGGGGGTCCCGGGAACCGGGGAGCTGTTTTTT
v_call: TRBV20-1; d_call: -; j_call: TRBJ1-5; clone_size: many; cdr3_aa: CSATNRDWLYVSQHF; cdr3_nt: TGCAGTGCCACAAACCGGGACTGGTTATATGTGTCCCAGCATTTT
v_call: TRBV12-3/TRBV12-4; d_call: -; j_call: TRBJ2-7; clone_size: -; cdr3_aa: CASGNFSYEQYF; cdr3_nt: TGTGCCAGCGGGAACTTTTCCTACGAGCAGTACTTC
v_call: TRBV10-3; d_call: -; j_call: TRBJ2-5; clone_size: few; cdr3_aa: CAISEETGEGTQYF; cdr3_nt: TGTGCCATCAGTGAGGAGACAGGTGAAGGGACCCAGTACTTC
v_call: TRBV27; d_call: -; j_call: TRBJ1-5; clone_size: -; cdr3_aa: CATRVTASNQPQHF; cdr3_nt: TGTGCCACCAGAGTAACCGCTAGCAATCAGCCCCAGCATTTT
v_call: TRBV12-3/TRBV12-4; d_call: -; j_call: TRBJ2-7; clone_size: -; cdr3_aa: CASSFTGQSFDEQYF; cdr3_nt: TGTGCCAGCAGCTTCACAGGGCAGTCCTTCGACGAGCAGTACTTC
v_call: TRBV20-1; d_call: -; j_call: TRBJ1-2; clone_size: -; cdr3_aa: CSARPPGYGDYGYTF; cdr3_nt: TGCAGTGCTAGGCCCCCGGGGTATGGGGACTATGGCTACACCTTC
v_call: TRBV11-2; d_call: -; j_call: TRBJ1-6; clone_size: few; cdr3_aa: CASSSLRGWKPPLHF; cdr3_nt: TGTGCCAGCAGCTCCCTCAGGGGCTGGAAACCACCCCTCCACTTT
v_call: TRBV20-1; d_call: TRBD2; j_call: TRBJ2-1; clone_size: -; cdr3_aa: CSDTSAGGYEQFF; cdr3_nt: TGCAGTGATACCTCGGCGGGGGGGTATGAGCAGTTCTTC
v_call: TRBV28; d_call: -; j_call: TRBJ2-1; clone_size: once; cdr3_aa: CASSSKAEQFF; cdr3_nt: TGTGCCAGCAGTTCTAAGGCTGAGCAGTTCTTC
v_call: TRBV4-2; d_call: TRBD2; j_call: TRBJ2-7; clone_size: -; cdr3_aa: CASGTSALKGEQYF; cdr3_nt: TGTGCCAGCGGGACTAGCGCCCTGAAAGGGGAGCAGTACTTC
v_call: TRBV7-2; d_call: TRBD1; j_call: TRBJ1-1; clone_size: many; cdr3_aa: CASSSGQKNEAFF; cdr3_nt: TGTGCCAGCAGCTCGGGACAGAAAAATGAAGCTTTCTTT
v_call: TRBV20-1; d_call: TRBD1; j_call: TRBJ1-2; clone_size: -; cdr3_aa: CSAGQGAYGYTF; cdr3_nt: TGCAGTGCCGGACAGGGGGCCTATGGCTACACCTTC
v_call: TRBV2; d_call: TRBD1; j_call: TRBJ2-1; clone_size: few; cdr3_aa: CASSSDRVNEQFF; cdr3_nt: TGTGCCAGCAGCTCAGACAGGGTAAATGAGCAGTTCTTC
v_call: TRBV7-9; d_call: -; j_call: TRBJ2-1; clone_size: -; cdr3_aa: CASSSHGSYNEQFF; cdr3_nt: TGTGCCAGCAGCTCCCACGGTTCCTACAATGAGCAGTTCTTC
v_call: TRBV11-2; d_call: -; j_call: TRBJ1-6; clone_size: -; cdr3_aa: CASSLIQGPDSPLHF; cdr3_nt: TGTGCCAGCAGCTTAATACAGGGACCGGATTCACCCCTCCACTTT
v_call: TRBV10-3; d_call: TRBD1; j_call: TRBJ2-3; clone_size: -; cdr3_aa: CAISPGTGTDTQYF; cdr3_nt: TGTGCCATCAGCCCCGGGACAGGGACAGATACGCAGTATTTT
v_call: TRBV10-3; d_call: -; j_call: TRBJ1-6; clone_size: -; cdr3_aa: CAISELQGGSNSPLHF; cdr3_nt: TGTGCCATCAGTGAGTTACAGGGCGGGAGTAATTCACCCCTCCACTTT
v_call: TRBV5-6; d_call: TRBD1; j_call: TRBJ1-1; clone_size: -; cdr3_aa: CASSWGTGGTEAFF; cdr3_nt: TGTGCCAGCAGCTGGGGGACAGGGGGCACTGAAGCTTTCTTT
v_call: TRBV28; d_call: -; j_call: TRBJ1-5; clone_size: -; cdr3_aa: CASSDGTKGNQPQHF; cdr3_nt: TGTGCCAGCAGTGACGGGACCAAGGGCAATCAGCCCCAGCATTTT
v_call: TRBV7-3; d_call: -; j_call: TRBJ1-3; clone_size: few; cdr3_aa: CASSLGPLTSGNTIYF; cdr3_nt: TGTGCCAGCAGCTTGGGACCGTTGACTTCTGGAAACACCATATATTTT